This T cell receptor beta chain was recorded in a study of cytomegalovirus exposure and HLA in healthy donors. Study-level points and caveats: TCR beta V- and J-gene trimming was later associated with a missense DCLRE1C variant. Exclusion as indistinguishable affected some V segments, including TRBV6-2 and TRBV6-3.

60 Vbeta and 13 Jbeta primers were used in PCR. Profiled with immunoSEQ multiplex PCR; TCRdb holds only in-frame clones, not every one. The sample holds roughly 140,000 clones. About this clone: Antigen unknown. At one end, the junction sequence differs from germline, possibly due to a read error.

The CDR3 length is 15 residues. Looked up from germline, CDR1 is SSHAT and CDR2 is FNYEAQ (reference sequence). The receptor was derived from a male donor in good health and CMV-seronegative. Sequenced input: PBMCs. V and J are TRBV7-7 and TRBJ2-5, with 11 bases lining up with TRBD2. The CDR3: CASSLRTSGQETQYF. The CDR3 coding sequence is TGTGCTAGCAGCTTAAGGACTAGCGGGCAAGAGACCCAGTACTTC. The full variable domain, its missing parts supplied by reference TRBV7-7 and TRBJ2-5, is GAGVSQSPRYKVTKRGQDVTLRCDPISSHATLYWYQQALGQGPEFLTYFNYEAQPDKSGLPSDRFSAERPEGSISTLTIQRTEQRDSAMYRCASSLRTSGQETQYFGPGTRLLVL.